This is a list of T cell receptor beta chains from one sample in a study of OX40 agonist ivuxolimab in advanced cancers. Measured with immunoSEQ multiplex PCR; TCRdb has only the in-frame clones, and not every one. The sample lists about 27,000 clones, 75% to 90% occurring once. The starting material was CD4+ or CD8+ T cells sorted from blood, obtained in a trial of the OX40 agonist ivuxolimab. All receptors derive from an adult with an advanced solid tumor such as melanoma, head and neck, liver or kidney cancer. Each CDR3 is given with its conserved first and last residue. The D gene is left open where the match is weak. Not every row has a clone size; where given, it reads once, few, many or a size class.

v_gene: TRBV6-4; j_gene: TRBJ2-3; d_gene: TRBD1; abundance: -; CDR3nt: TGTGCCAGCAGTGGGACAGGGGGCACAGATACGCAGTATTTT; CDR3aa: CASSGTGGTDTQYF
v_gene: TRBV5-6; j_gene: TRBJ2-6; d_gene: TRBD1; abundance: -; CDR3nt: TGTGCCAGCAGCGTAACAGGGGAGTATCGCTCTGGGGCCAACGTCCTGACTTTC; CDR3aa: CASSVTGEYRSGANVLTF
v_gene: TRBV28; j_gene: TRBJ1-2; d_gene: -; abundance: -; CDR3nt: TGTGCCAGCACCCAGACGAGTGGCCATGGCTACACCTTC; CDR3aa: CASTQTSGHGYTF
v_gene: TRBV11-2; j_gene: TRBJ1-4; d_gene: -; abundance: -; CDR3nt: TGTGCCAGCAGCCGTCACGGGGTAGATGAAAAACTGTTTTTT; CDR3aa: CASSRHGVDEKLFF
v_gene: TRBV5-1; j_gene: TRBJ2-7; d_gene: -; abundance: -; CDR3nt: TGCGCCAGCAGCTCAATGGGTTACGAGCAGTACTTC; CDR3aa: CASSSMGYEQYF
v_gene: TRBV9; j_gene: TRBJ2-7; d_gene: TRBD1; abundance: -; CDR3nt: TGTGCCAGCAGAGGGACAGGGCACGAGCAGTACTTC; CDR3aa: CASRGTGHEQYF
v_gene: TRBV7-2; j_gene: TRBJ2-2; d_gene: -; abundance: -; CDR3nt: TGTGCCAGCAGCTTACTGGGGGAGGCCGGGGAGCTGTTTTTT; CDR3aa: CASSLLGEAGELFF
v_gene: TRBV5-1; j_gene: TRBJ2-1; d_gene: -; abundance: -; CDR3nt: TGCGCCAGCAGCTTGGGGCGGGCCAATGAGCAGTTCTTC; CDR3aa: CASSLGRANEQFF
v_gene: TRBV27; j_gene: TRBJ2-3; d_gene: -; abundance: -; CDR3nt: TGTGCCAGCAGTTTACTGGGTAATACGCAGTATTTT; CDR3aa: CASSLLGNTQYF
v_gene: TRBV4-2; j_gene: TRBJ2-1; d_gene: TRBD2; abundance: -; CDR3nt: TGTGCCAGCAGCCAAACCATCCAGCGGGAGGGTCCTTACAATGAGCAGTTCTTC; CDR3aa: CASSQTIQREGPYNEQFF
v_gene: TRBV20-1; j_gene: TRBJ2-7; d_gene: -; abundance: -; CDR3nt: TGCAGTAGACCTGAATACGAGCAGTACTTC; CDR3aa: CSRPEYEQYF
v_gene: TRBV7-9; j_gene: TRBJ1-2; d_gene: -; abundance: once; CDR3nt: TGTGCCAGCAGCGGGGACGGTGCGGGGGGCTACACCTTC; CDR3aa: CASSGDGAGGYTF
v_gene: TRBV5-1; j_gene: TRBJ2-5; d_gene: -; abundance: -; CDR3nt: TGCGCCAGCAGCTCCTTACAGGAGAGGGGGGAAGAGACCCAGTACTTC; CDR3aa: CASSSLQERGEETQYF
v_gene: TRBV6-5; j_gene: TRBJ1-6; d_gene: -; abundance: -; CDR3nt: TGTGCCAGCAGTTACAGGGACACCTATAATTCACCCCTCCACTTT; CDR3aa: CASSYRDTYNSPLHF
v_gene: TRBV6-1; j_gene: TRBJ2-1; d_gene: TRBD2; abundance: -; CDR3nt: TGTGCCATTTCAGCGGGGGGATATGAGCAGTTCTTC; CDR3aa: CAISAGGYEQFF
v_gene: TRBV6-1; j_gene: TRBJ1-5; d_gene: -; abundance: -; CDR3nt: TGTGCCAGCAGTGATCCATGGTACAGGGGCAATCAGCCCCAGCATTTT; CDR3aa: CASSDPWYRGNQPQHF
v_gene: TRBV7-9; j_gene: TRBJ1-2; d_gene: -; abundance: -; CDR3nt: TGTGCCAGCAGCTTCCGAGGGTTAGATGGCTACACCTTC; CDR3aa: CASSFRGLDGYTF
v_gene: TRBV7-9; j_gene: TRBJ1-6; d_gene: -; abundance: few; CDR3nt: TGTGCCAGCAGCCATGTGCGATCCTATAATTCACCCCTCCACTTT; CDR3aa: CASSHVRSYNSPLHF
v_gene: TRBV6-5; j_gene: TRBJ1-1; d_gene: -; abundance: -; CDR3nt: TGTGCCAGCAGTTACGTAAGGGCTACGGGAGGTGAAGCTTTCTTT; CDR3aa: CASSYVRATGGEAFF
v_gene: TRBV4-2; j_gene: TRBJ2-7; d_gene: -; abundance: -; CDR3nt: TGTGCCAGCAGCCAAGATCATTCCGAGCAGTACTTC; CDR3aa: CASSQDHSEQYF
v_gene: TRBV21-1; j_gene: TRBJ2-1; d_gene: -; abundance: -; CDR3nt: TGTGCCAGCAGCAAATTGGCCTACCTCTCCTACAATGAGCAGTTCTTC; CDR3aa: CASSKLAYLSYNEQFF